This T cell receptor beta chain was sequenced during a study of CD8+ T cells in alopecia areata. Reverse transcribed after extraction, RNA yielded cDNA as the sequencing template. The table came from immunoSEQ multiplex PCR; TCRdb's copy has only in-frame clones and leaves some out. The data show 130,000 to 150,000 clones, approximately 50% seen once. It was from alopecia areata patients that lesional scalp punch biopsies and peripheral blood were collected. Broader study findings: Patients shared TCRs less clearly than mice did, possibly for HLA-related reasons.

Trimming removed 2 bases at V and 2 bases at J, with 11 bases between. The CDR3 has 14 residues. The germline gives CDR1 SGHRS, CDR2 YFSETQ. This clone has just a few counts. No antigen is known for it. Sequenced material: CD4+ T cells sorted from blood, taken at week 0. The chain uses TRBV5-1 and TRBJ2-7; D uncertain. The receptor was derived from a human donor with alopecia areata. Written as DNA, the CDR3 is TGCGCCAGCAGCTTCGGAGACGCAACCTACGAGCAGTACTTC. Its translation is CASSFGDATYEQYF.